This T cell receptor beta chain was identified in a study of T cell changes during pregnancy in multiple sclerosis. Produced via immunoSEQ multiplex PCR; TCRdb's table is partial and in-frame only. This table holds around 130,000 clones, about 96% found once. The germline V gene has CDR1 SQVTM and CDR2 ANQGSEA. CDR3 size: 13 residues. The chain has TRBV29-1 and TRBJ2-7; D not certain. The source is a female donor with multiple sclerosis, enrolled in a pregnancy study. The starting material was peripheral blood, obtained after pregnancy. CDR3 amino acids: CSAVPTGSYEQYF. Here the CDR3 DNA reads TGCAGTGCGGTTCCCACGGGTTCCTACGAGCAGTACTTC.